The text below deals with one TCR beta chain. Enrolled through a virtual design, the participants were between roughly 18 and 90 years of age and came from about two dozen US areas. Germline CDR1 and CDR2: SGHTA and FQGTGA. The CDR3 runs to 16 residues. V was pared by 4 bases and J by 3 bases, with 3 bases of the junction left unmatched. These data are taken from a study of blood T cell repertoires in COVID-19. Here immunoSEQ multiplex PCR was the method, and the copy in TCRdb shows in-frame clones only, minus some. The sample lists about 280,000 clones, approximately 81% seen once, with about 2.5% in the top ten.

The source of this sequence is a woman in her forties or fifties who had recovered from COVID-19. Material: PBMCs or T cells enriched from blood (not recorded which). V gene TRBV7-3 combines with J gene TRBJ2-2, with TRBD2 identical over 12 bases. CDR3 coding DNA: TGTGCCAGCAGCTCTAGCGGGGGGGCCGACACCGGGGAGCTGTTTTTT. This gives the protein CASSSSGGADTGELFF.